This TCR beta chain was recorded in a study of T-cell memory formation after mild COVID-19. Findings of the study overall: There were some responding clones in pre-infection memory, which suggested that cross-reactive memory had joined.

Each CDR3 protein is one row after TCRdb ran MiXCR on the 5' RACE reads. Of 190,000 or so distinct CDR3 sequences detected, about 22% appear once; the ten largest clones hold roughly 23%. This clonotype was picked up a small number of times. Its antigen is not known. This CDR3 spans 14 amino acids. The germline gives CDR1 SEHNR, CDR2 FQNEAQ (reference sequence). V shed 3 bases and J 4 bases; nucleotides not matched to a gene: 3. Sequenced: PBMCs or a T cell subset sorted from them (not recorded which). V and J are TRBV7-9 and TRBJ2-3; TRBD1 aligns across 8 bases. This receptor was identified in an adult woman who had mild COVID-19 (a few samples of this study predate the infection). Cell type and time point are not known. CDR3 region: CASSLGTGADTQYF. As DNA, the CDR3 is TGTGCCAGCAGCTTGGGGACAGGCGCAGATACGCAGTATTTT.